The text below deals with one TCR beta chain. The clone's antigen remains unknown. The record has no base qualities; no much larger clone is one base away. This entry belongs to a study of breast tumors, draining lymph nodes, adjacent tissues listed by TCRdb under 2016. As for the study more broadly: In breast cancer patients, the study compared the TCR beta repertoires of tumor, adjacent nontumor tissue and axillary lymph nodes. In human breast cancer, the study set out to evaluate how tumor, surrounding tissue and draining lymph node repertoires relate to one another and whether T cells may move between these sites.

The V end gives up 6 bases and the J end 0 bases, leaving 6 bases in the junction not matched to a gene. Taken from the germline V gene, the CDR1 and CDR2 loops are MNHEY and SVGAGI. There are 15 amino acids in the CDR3, from cysteine to valine inclusive. Only the CDR3 part of the read is kept: 45 bases, read in frame from the first base. The lymph node samples were taken from the axillary draining lymph nodes of breast cancer patients. For sequencing, an Illumina HiSeq 2000 was employed. Multiplex PCR amplification was used to build the TCR beta chain libraries. The amplified TCR beta chain products were analyzed by high-throughput sequencing. TCRdb took the public reads, trimmed them with fastp at Q25, ran MiXCR for clone calling and kept in-frame beta chains. All rows with the same CDR3 protein become a single entry with the most common DNA and genes. This sample lists 190,000 or so distinct CDR3 sequences; about 32% were detected once. Roughly 4% of the sample comes from the top ten.

On the study overall, not on this receptor specifically: The data were considered consistent with the idea that most tumor T cells come from the lymph node and then expand in tumor tissue. Tumor and nontumor tissue repertoires were significantly more similar in luminal-like than in basal-like breast cancer. Tumors showed preferential V and J gene usage, and their T-cell repertoire diversity fell below that of lymph nodes yet above that of nontumor tissue. The conclusion that tumor T cells originate in lymph nodes was presented as consistent with a hypothesis rather than as directly demonstrated.

The sequence joins TRBV6-5 to TRBJ2-7, and TRBD1 matches 9 of the central bases. The TCR sequence derives from a female donor with breast cancer. Some clones in this sample may be carry-over from other donors' samples. Material for sequencing was axillary lymph node tissue. The DNA reads as follows: TGTGCCAGCAGCCCCGGGACAGGGTTCTCCTACGAGCAGTACGTC. It translates to CASSPGTGFSYEQYV.